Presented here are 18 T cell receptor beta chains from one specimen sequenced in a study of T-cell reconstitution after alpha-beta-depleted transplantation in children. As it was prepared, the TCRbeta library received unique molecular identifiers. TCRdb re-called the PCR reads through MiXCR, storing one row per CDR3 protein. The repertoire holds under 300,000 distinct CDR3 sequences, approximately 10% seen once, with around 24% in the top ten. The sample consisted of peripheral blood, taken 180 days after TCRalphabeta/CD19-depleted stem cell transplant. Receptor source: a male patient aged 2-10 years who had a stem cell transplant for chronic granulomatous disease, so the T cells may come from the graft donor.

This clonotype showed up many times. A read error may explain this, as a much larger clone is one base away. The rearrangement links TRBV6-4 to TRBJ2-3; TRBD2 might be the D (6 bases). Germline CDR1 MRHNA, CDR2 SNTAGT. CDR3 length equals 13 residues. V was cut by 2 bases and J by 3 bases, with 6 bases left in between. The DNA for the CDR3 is TGTGCCAGCAGTGACCGGGAGACAGATACGCAGTATTTT. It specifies CASSDRETDTQYF.

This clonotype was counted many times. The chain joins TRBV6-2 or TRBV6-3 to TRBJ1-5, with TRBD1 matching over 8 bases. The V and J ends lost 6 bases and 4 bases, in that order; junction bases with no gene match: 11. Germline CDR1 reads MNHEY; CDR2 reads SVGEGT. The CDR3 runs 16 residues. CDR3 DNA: TGTGCCAGCAGAGCCCCTTACAGGGGGGATAATCAGCCCCAGCATTTT. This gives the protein CASRAPYRGDNQPQHF.

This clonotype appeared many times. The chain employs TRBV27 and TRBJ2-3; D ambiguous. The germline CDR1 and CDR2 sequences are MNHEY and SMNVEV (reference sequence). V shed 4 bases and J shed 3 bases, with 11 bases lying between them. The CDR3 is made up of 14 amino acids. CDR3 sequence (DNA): TGTGCCAGCAGTTCGCCCGCCCGGACAGATACGCAGTATTTT. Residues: CASSSPARTDTQYF.

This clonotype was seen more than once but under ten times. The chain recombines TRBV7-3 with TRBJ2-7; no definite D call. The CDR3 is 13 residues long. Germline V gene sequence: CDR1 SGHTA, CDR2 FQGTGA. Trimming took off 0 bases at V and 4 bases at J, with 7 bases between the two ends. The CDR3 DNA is TGTGCCAGCAGCTTAACCCACCGATACGAGCAGTACTTC. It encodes CASSLTHRYEQYF.

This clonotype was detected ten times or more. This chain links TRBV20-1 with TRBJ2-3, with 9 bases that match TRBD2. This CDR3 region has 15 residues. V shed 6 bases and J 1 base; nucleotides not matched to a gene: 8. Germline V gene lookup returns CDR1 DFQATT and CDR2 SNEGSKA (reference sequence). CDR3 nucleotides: TGCAGTGCCCCCGGGACTAGCCTAGGCACAGATACGCAGTATTTT. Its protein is CSAPGTSLGTDTQYF.

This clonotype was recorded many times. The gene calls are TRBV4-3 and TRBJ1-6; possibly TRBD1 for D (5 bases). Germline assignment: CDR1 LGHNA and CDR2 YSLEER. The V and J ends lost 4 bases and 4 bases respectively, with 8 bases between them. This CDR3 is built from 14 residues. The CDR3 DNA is TGCGCCAGCAGCCTGACAGTATATAATTCACCCCTCCACTTT. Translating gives CASSLTVYNSPLHF.

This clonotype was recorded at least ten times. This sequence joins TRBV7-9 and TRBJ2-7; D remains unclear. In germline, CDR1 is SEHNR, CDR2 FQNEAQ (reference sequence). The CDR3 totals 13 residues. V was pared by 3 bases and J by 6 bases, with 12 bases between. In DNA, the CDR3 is TGTGCCAGCAGCTTTAATCTTCCTAGCGAGCAGTACTTC. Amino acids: CASSFNLPSEQYF.

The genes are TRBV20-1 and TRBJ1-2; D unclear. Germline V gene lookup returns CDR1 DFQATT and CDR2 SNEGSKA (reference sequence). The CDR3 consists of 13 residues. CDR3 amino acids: CRGKGGDPYGYTF. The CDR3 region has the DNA TGCAGGGGGAAGGGCGGAGACCCCTATGGCTACACCTTC.

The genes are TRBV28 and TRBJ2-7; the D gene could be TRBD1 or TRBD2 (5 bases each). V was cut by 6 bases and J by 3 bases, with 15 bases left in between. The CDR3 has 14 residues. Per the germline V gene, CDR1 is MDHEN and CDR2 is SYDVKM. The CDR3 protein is CASRAGRGVYEQYF. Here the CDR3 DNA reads TGTGCCAGCAGGGCAGGGCGAGGGGTCTACGAGCAGTACTTC.

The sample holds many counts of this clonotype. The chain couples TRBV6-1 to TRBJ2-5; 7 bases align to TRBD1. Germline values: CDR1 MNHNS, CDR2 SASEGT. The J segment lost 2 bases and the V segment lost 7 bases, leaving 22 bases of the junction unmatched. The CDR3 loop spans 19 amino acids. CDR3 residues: CASTQLSRPGQMVQETQYF. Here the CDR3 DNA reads TGTGCCAGCACCCAGCTTTCCCGACCGGGACAGATGGTTCAAGAGACCCAGTACTTC.

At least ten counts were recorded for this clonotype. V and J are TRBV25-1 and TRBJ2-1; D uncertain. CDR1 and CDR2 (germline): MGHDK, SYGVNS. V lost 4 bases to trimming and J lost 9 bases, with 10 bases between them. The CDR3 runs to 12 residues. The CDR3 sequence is CASSAPRGEQFF. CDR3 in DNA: TGTGCCAGCAGTGCACCTAGAGGTGAGCAGTTCTTC.

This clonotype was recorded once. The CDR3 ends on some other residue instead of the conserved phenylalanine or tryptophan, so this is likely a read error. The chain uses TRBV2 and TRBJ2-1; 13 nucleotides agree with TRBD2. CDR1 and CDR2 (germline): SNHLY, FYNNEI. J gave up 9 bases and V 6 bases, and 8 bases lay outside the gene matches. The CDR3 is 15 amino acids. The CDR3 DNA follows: TGTGCCAGCAGAGGGACTAGCGGGAATTCGGGTGAGCAGTTCATC. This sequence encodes CASRGTSGNSGEQFI.

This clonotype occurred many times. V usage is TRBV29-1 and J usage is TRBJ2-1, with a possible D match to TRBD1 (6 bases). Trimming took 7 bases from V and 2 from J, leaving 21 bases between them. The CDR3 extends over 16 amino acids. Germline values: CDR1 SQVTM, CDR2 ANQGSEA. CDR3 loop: CSGAPFYRAAYNEQFF. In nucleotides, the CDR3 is TGCAGCGGGGCCCCCTTTTACAGGGCGGCCTACAATGAGCAGTTCTTC.

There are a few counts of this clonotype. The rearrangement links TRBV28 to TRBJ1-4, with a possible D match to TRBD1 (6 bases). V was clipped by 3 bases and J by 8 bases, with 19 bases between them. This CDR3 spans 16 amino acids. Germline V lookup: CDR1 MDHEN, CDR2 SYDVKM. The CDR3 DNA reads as TGTGCCAGCAGTTTCCGGGGGGGGCTCGGATACGAAAAACTGTTTTTT. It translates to CASSFRGGLGYEKLFF.

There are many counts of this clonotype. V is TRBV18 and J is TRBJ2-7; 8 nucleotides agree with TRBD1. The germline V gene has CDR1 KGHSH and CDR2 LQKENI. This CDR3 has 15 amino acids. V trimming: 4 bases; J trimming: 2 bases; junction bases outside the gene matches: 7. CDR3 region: CASSLTDRGTYEQYF. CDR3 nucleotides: TGTGCCAGCTCACTAACCGACAGGGGAACCTACGAGCAGTACTTC. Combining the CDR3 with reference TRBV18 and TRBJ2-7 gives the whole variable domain NAGVMQNPRHLVRRRGQEARLRCSPMKGHSHVYWYRQLPEEGLKFMVYLQKENIIDESGMPKERFSAEFPKEGPSILRIQQVVRGDSAAYFCASSLTDRGTYEQYFGPGTRLTVT.

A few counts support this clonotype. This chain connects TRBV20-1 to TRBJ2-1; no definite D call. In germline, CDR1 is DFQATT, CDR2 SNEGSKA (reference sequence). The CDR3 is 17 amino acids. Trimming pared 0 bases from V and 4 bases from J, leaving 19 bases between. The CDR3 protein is CSAREPPYAFKYNEQFF. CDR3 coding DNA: TGCAGTGCTAGAGAGCCCCCCTATGCGTTCAAATACAATGAGCAGTTCTTC.

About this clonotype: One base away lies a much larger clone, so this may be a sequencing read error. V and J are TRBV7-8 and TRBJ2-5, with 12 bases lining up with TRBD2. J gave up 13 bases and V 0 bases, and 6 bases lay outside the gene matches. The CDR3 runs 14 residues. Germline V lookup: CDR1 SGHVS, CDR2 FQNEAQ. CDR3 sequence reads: CASSLAGTSGLSYF. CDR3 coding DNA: TGTGCCAGCAGCTTAGCGGGGACTAGCGGGTTGTCGTACTTC. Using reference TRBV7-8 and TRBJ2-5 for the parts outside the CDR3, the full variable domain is GAGVSQSPRYKVAKRGQDVALRCDPISGHVSLFWYQQALGQGPEFLTYFQNEAQLDKSGLPSDRFFAERPEGSVSTLKIQRTQQEDSAVYLCASSLAGTSGLSYFGPGTRLLVL.

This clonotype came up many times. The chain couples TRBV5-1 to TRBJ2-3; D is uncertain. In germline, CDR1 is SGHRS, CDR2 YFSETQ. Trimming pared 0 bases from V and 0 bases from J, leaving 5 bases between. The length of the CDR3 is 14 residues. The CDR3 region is CASSLDQSTDTQYF. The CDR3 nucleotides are TGCGCCAGCAGCTTGGACCAAAGCACAGATACGCAGTATTTT.